Reported below is one TCR beta chain. Its target is unknown. Sequenced material consisted of expressed TCRB transcripts (all of the isolated RNA was reverse transcribed). TCRdb's copy holds only in-frame clones and misses some; the assay was immunoSEQ multiplex PCR. The sample includes around 99,000 clones, approximately 37% seen only once; the top ten take approximately 0.065%. The sample comes from a study of beta chain features in type 1 diabetes. Study observations and caveats: Shorter templates may be favored by PCR, equally so in patients and controls.

The V gene's germline CDR1 is MDHEN and CDR2 SYDVKM. This CDR3 spans 14 amino acids. V lost 2 bases to trimming and J lost 3 bases, with 8 bases between them. Sequencing was performed on stem cell memory CD4+ T cells from blood. The sequence derives from a woman aged 18-29 years in good health. The V call is TRBV28, the J call TRBJ1-3; no clear D gene. The CDR3 reads CASSLGPNGNTIYF. Written as DNA, the CDR3 is TGTGCCAGCAGTTTAGGCCCCAATGGAAACACCATATATTTT.